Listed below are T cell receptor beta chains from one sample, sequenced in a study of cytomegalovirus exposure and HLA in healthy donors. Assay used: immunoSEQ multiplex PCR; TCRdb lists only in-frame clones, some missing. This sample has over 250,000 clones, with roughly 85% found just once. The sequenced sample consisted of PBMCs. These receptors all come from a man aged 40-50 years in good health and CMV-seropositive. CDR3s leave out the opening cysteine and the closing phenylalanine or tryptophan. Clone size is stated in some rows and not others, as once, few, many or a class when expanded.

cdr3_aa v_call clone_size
ASSQSQWEEYNEQF TRBV23-1 NA
ASSPTSGRASTGELF TRBV5-6 NA
SVQPPGGVGEQY TRBV29-1 NA
ASTLLTGSWDTEAF TRBV11-2 NA
ASSLTPNEQF TRBV7-3 NA
ASSIGRGLNTEAF TRBV19 once
ASSFGVGGFTGGRTEAF TRBV28 NA
ASSFRVREKLF TRBV13 NA
ASSIGPGGDTQY TRBV19 NA
ASSVLAGASYEQY TRBV9 NA
ASSYTSGKTYEQY TRBV27 NA
ASSPFRRASGRANEQF TRBV28 once
ASRTGDHSNQPQH TRBV19 NA
ASSNPGQASSYEQY TRBV19 NA
ASSLLGGGGELF TRBV7-2 once
ASSPTGQGGYGYT TRBV14 few
AIRGDSSYYEQY TRBV10-3 NA
ASGRLSPLH TRBV6-5 NA
ASSSGQMNTEAF TRBV28 once
ASRMTGEAYEQY TRBV28 NA
ASRRDSLGSDGELF TRBV2 NA
ASRFRDIRSYEQY TRBV5-1 NA
ASSRTGMNTEAF TRBV27 NA
ATSSVRGDTQY TRBV15 NA
ASSLTVEETQY TRBV27 once
GLAGVSEQY TRBV20-1 NA
ASSLRHHSFEAF TRBV28 NA
SVSTTANYGYT TRBV29-1 NA
ASSEKAGVLVYYNEQF TRBV2 NA
ASSLGLAGGIAQY TRBV7-8 few
ASSPDLHEQY TRBV7-6 NA
ASSPAGVHEQY TRBV18 NA
ASSPNWREAEEQY TRBV9 NA
ASSAQGQVYSNTEAF TRBV6-1 few
ASSYFRGLDGYGYT TRBV6-5 NA
ASRTRDSSYEQY TRBV6-1 NA
ASSYRGRGTEAF TRBV27 NA
ASSLRQGREYEQY TRBV4-2 NA
ASSQDQIGARGDEQF TRBV4-3 NA
ASSGDRGSYNEQF TRBV6-5 few